This TCR beta chain was captured in a study of molecular identifiers for immune sequencing clone quantification. Whole-study results and caveats: Effector cells kept over 98% of their molecules in clones above 20 RNA copies, while naive cells kept under 1% there.

Naive CD8 T cells, phenotype CD8+CD4-CCR7+CD45RA+, were sorted. Germline loops: CDR1 SGHAT, CDR2 FQNNGV. This CDR3 spans 14 amino acids. J lost 5 bases, V lost 6 bases, and 7 bases had no gene match. Previously described methods and listed TCR primers were used for bulk TCR libraries. TCRdb processed the PCR reads anew with MiXCR; each CDR3 protein has one entry. This sample has over 600,000 distinct CDR3 sequences, with 20% found just once. This clonotype was observed a handful of times. Its antigen is currently unknown. The chain uses TRBV11-2 and TRBJ1-2, with 9 bases identical to TRBD1. This clonotype originated in a human donor in good health. Some libraries in this study had Jurkat cell RNA spiked in. The sequenced sample was naive CD8+ T cells from blood, with Jurkat cell RNA spiked in. The subset here: FACS-sorted CD8+CD4-CCR7+CD45RA+ naive T cells. The CDR3 reads CASRAGTGRYGYTF. Written as DNA, the CDR3 is TGTGCCAGCAGGGCCGGGACAGGGAGATATGGCTACACCTTC.